This passage covers 29 T cell receptor beta chains from one sample sequenced in a study of human T cells and chemical hapten exposure. TCRdb processed the RACE reads anew with MiXCR; each CDR3 protein has one entry. The sample includes roughly 380,000 distinct CDR3 sequences, 5.1% of them seen just once. Specified time point: pre-sensitization, week 0. Stated treatment: therapeutic diphenylcyclopropenone sensitization with weekly scalp DPC. This sample comprised whole blood, obtained in connection with sensitization to the hapten diphenylcyclopropenone (DPC). These TCRs come from a woman in her forties or fifties with alopecia areata. Some clones in this sample may be carry-over from other donors' samples.

This clonotype appeared many times. The chain carries TRBV29-1 and TRBJ2-5, with TRBD2 identical over 8 bases. Per germline, CDR1 SQVTM and CDR2 ANQGSEA. The V gene end was trimmed by 6 bases and the J gene end by 1 base; junction bases not matched to a gene: 7. The CDR3 contains 14 residues. The CDR3 spells CSVGLAGLQETQYF. The CDR3 nucleotides read TGCAGCGTGGGCTTAGCGGGGCTCCAAGAGACCCAGTACTTC.

Written as DNA, the CDR3 is TGTGCCAGCAGCTCATATACAGCGGGACTCTCAGATACGCAGTATTTT. Its translation: CASSSYTAGLSDTQYF. The chain links TRBV5-4 to TRBJ2-3; 7 bases are shared with TRBD2. There are 16 residues in the CDR3. The V gene end was trimmed by 3 bases and the J gene end by 4 bases; junction bases not matched to a gene: 11. CDR1 SGHNT and CDR2 YYREEE come from the germline V gene (reference sequence).

This clonotype was recorded at least ten times. V gene TRBV10-3 combines with J gene TRBJ2-3; 11 nucleotides agree with TRBD2. The germline V gene encodes CDR1 ENHRY and CDR2 SYGVKD. The CDR3 totals 15 residues. V shed 3 bases, J shed 1 base, and the junction held 0 bases outside the gene matches. The CDR3 DNA reads TGTGCCATCAGTGATAGCGGGAGGGGCACAGATACGCAGTATTTT. Amino acid sequence: CAISDSGRGTDTQYF.

This clonotype was recorded many times. The CDR3 loop is CASRGPGGFQPQHF. Written as DNA, the CDR3 is TGTGCCAGCAGGGGCCCAGGGGGCTTTCAGCCCCAGCATTTT. The chain combines TRBV6-1 with TRBJ1-5; 8 bases agree with TRBD1. The germline V gene has CDR1 MNHNS and CDR2 SASEGT. Unmatched junction bases numbered 7, after V lost 6 bases and J lost 6 bases. This CDR3 spans 14 amino acids.

Many counts were recorded for this clonotype. This chain connects TRBV15 to TRBJ1-1, with D hard to call. V was trimmed by 0 bases and J by 11 bases, leaving 10 bases between them. Per germline, CDR1 LNHNV and CDR2 YYDKDF (reference sequence). The CDR3 runs 12 residues. CDR3 loop: CATSRDFSGAFF. The CDR3 DNA is TGTGCCACCAGCAGAGATTTTTCTGGCGCTTTCTTT. The variable domain in full, completed from reference TRBV15 and TRBJ1-1, reads DAMVIQNPRYQVTQFGKPVTLSCSQTLNHNVMYWYQQKSSQAPKLLFHYYDKDFNNEADTPDNFQSRRPNTSFCFLDIRSPGLGDTAMYLCATSRDFSGAFFGQGTRLTVV.

A note on this clonotype: Possible read error: a much larger clone is one base away. The chain combines TRBV28 with TRBJ2-7; tentative D call: TRBD2 (5 bases). CDR1 and CDR2 from the germline V gene are MDHEN and SYDVKM. Trimming cost V 5 bases and J 3 bases, with 11 bases left between them. This CDR3 spans 13 amino acids. The CDR3 loop is CASSTQAVYEQYF. The CDR3 bases are TGTGCCAGCAGTACCCAAGCGGTCTACGAGCAGTACTTC.

This clonotype was seen a handful of times. The chain has TRBV20-1 and TRBJ2-7; the match to TRBD2 covers 8 bases. Losses at the gene ends were 0 bases for V and 7 bases for J; bases not matched to a gene: 5. There are 13 residues in the CDR3. Looked up from germline, CDR1 is DFQATT and CDR2 is SNEGSKA (reference sequence). The CDR3 DNA reads TGCAGTGCTAGAGATAAGCGGGAGCATGAGCAGTACTTC. This gives the protein CSARDKREHEQYF.

This clonotype was counted at least ten times. The chain employs TRBV2 and TRBJ2-3; D is unclear. CDR1 and CDR2 (germline): SNHLY, FYNNEI. The V end lost 1 base, the J end lost 2 bases, and 7 bases lay between the germline ends. This CDR3 comprises 14 residues. Here the CDR3 DNA reads TGTGCCAGCAGTGAAGTAACAGCCACAGATACGCAGTATTTT. This translates into CASSEVTATDTQYF.

This clonotype turned up a few times. This rearrangement joins TRBV6-1 to TRBJ2-1, with TRBD2 matching 8 bases. Trimming cost V 4 bases and J 5 bases; bases outside gene matches: 10. Germline lookup yields CDR1 MNHNS and CDR2 SASEGT. The CDR3 covers 16 residues. CDR3 nucleotides: TGTGCCAGCAGTGGTACTGAGCGGGGGATTAACAATGAGCAGTTCTTC. It encodes CASSGTERGINNEQFF.

This chain uses TRBV19 with TRBJ1-5; unclear D gene. Trimming shortened V by 7 bases and J by 1 base, and 20 bases separated the two germline ends. CDR3 length: 17 amino acids. Germline loops: CDR1 LNHDA, CDR2 SQIVND (reference sequence). The CDR3 protein is CASTPSSSFLSNQPQHF. The CDR3 DNA reads as TGTGCCAGTACCCCATCATCCAGCTTTTTAAGCAATCAGCCCCAGCATTTT. The full variable domain, with the rest looked up from reference TRBV19 and TRBJ1-5, is DGGITQSPKYLFRKEGQNVTLSCEQNLNHDAMYWYRQDPGQGLRLIYYSQIVNDFQKGDIAEGYSVSREKKESFPLTVTSAQKNPTAFYLCASTPSSSFLSNQPQHFGDGTRLSIL.

This clonotype was counted many times. The rearrangement uses TRBV6-6 and TRBJ1-4; tentatively, D is TRBD1 (5 bases). V lost 0 bases and J lost 6, with 11 bases in between. CDR1 MNHNY and CDR2 SVGAGI come from the germline V gene (reference sequence). The CDR3 loop spans 15 amino acids. Here the CDR3 DNA reads TGTGCCAGCAGTTACTCAGGGGCGCGGGATGAAAAACTGTTTTTT. Translation gives CASSYSGARDEKLFF.

The sample holds many counts of this clonotype. This chain's CDR3 is CAISAGTSGRDNEQFF. The CDR3 DNA reads TGTGCCATCAGTGCCGGGACTAGCGGGAGGGACAATGAGCAGTTCTTC. The chain uses TRBV10-3 and TRBJ2-1, with 16 bases lining up with TRBD2. J was trimmed by 5 bases and V by 4 bases; bases with no gene match: 2. Germline V gives CDR1 ENHRY, CDR2 SYGVKD. The CDR3 length is 16 residues.

This clonotype was found many times. The chain has TRBV6-1 and TRBJ1-1; no definite D call. V was clipped by 1 base and J by 0 bases, with 12 bases between them. Germline V CDR1 and CDR2: MNHNS, SASEGT. This CDR3 is 16 amino acids long. This chain's CDR3 is CASSEVYGQMNTEAFF. For the CDR3, the DNA is TGTGCCAGCAGTGAAGTATATGGGCAGATGAACACTGAAGCTTTCTTT.

This clonotype was recorded a few times. This chain connects TRBV5-6 to TRBJ1-1; 7 bases map to TRBD1. Germline V gives CDR1 SGHDT, CDR2 YYEEEE. The J segment lost 1 base and the V segment lost 9 bases, leaving 6 bases of the junction unmatched. The CDR3 has 13 amino acids. CDR3 sequence: CATTGARNTEAFF. Here the CDR3 DNA reads TGTGCCACCACAGGGGCGAGGAACACTGAAGCTTTCTTT.

The sample holds many counts of this clonotype. V and J are TRBV7-2 and TRBJ2-7; no reliable D call. CDR1 SGHTA and CDR2 FQGNSA come from the germline V gene. CDR3 length: 11 amino acids. Between the trimmed V and J ends, which lost 2 bases and 4 bases, there was a span of 3 bases. CDR3 loop: CASSLYYEQYF. The CDR3 DNA is TGTGCCAGCAGCTTATATTACGAGCAGTACTTC.

V usage is TRBV7-9 and J usage is TRBJ2-1; 11 bases fit TRBD2. The germline gives CDR1 SEHNR, CDR2 FQNEAQ (reference sequence). This CDR3 spans 15 amino acids. Germline trimming cut 6 bases from V and 5 bases from J; bases unmatched to any gene: 6. In DNA form, the CDR3 reads TGTGCCAGCAGAAATCTAGCGGGAGGAAACAATGAGCAGTTCTTC. This gives the protein CASRNLAGGNNEQFF. The complete variable domain, with remaining parts taken from reference TRBV7-9 and TRBJ2-1, reads DTGVSQNPRHKITKRGQNVTFRCDPISEHNRLYWYRQTLGQGPEFLTYFQNEAQLEKSRLLSDRFSAERPKGSFSTLEIQRTEQGDSAMYLCASRNLAGGNNEQFFGPGTRLTVL.

V gene TRBV20-1 combines with J gene TRBJ2-7; 7 nucleotides align to TRBD2. The germline CDR1 and CDR2 sequences are DFQATT and SNEGSKA (reference sequence). The CDR3 has 14 residues. V lost 3 bases and J lost 2; bases outside the gene matches: 7. The CDR3 is CSARTGTKTYEQYF. CDR3 sequence (DNA): TGCAGTGCTAGGACCGGGACTAAAACCTACGAGCAGTACTTC.

The V and J genes are TRBV20-1 and TRBJ2-7; tentative D call: TRBD1 (5 bases). There are 13 residues in the CDR3. In germline, CDR1 is DFQATT, CDR2 SNEGSKA (reference sequence). V lost 5 bases, J lost 0 bases, and 11 bases lay in between. CDR3 protein: CSAGHRFSYEQYF. In nucleotides, the CDR3 is TGCAGTGCTGGTCACAGGTTCTCCTACGAGCAGTACTTC.

The rearrangement links TRBV11-2 to TRBJ1-5; D perhaps matches TRBD1 (6 bases). Per germline, CDR1 SGHAT and CDR2 FQNNGV. CDR3 length: 13 residues. V shed 5 bases and J shed 4 bases, with 9 bases lying between them. CDR3 nucleotides: TGTGCCAGCAGCGTCAGGGGAAATCAGCCCCAGCATTTT. This codes for CASSVRGNQPQHF. The whole variable domain, remainder taken from reference TRBV11-2 and TRBJ1-5, is EAGVAQSPRYKIIEKRQSVAFWCNPISGHATLYWYQQILGQGPKLLIQFQNNGVVDDSQLPKDRFSAERLKGVDSTLKIQPAKLEDSAVYLCASSVRGNQPQHFGDGTRLSIL.

This clonotype was seen many times. The V and J genes are TRBV28 and TRBJ2-5, with 8 bases fitting TRBD2. Germline CDR1 reads MDHEN; CDR2 reads SYDVKM. The J segment lost 4 bases and the V segment lost 3 bases, leaving 7 bases of the junction unmatched. CDR3 length equals 15 residues. This chain's CDR3 is CASSFPAGAVETQYF. The CDR3, as DNA: TGTGCCAGCAGTTTCCCAGCGGGAGCAGTAGAGACCCAGTACTTC.

This clonotype was detected only a few times. The chain has TRBV28 and TRBJ2-3; 9 bases match TRBD2. Germline CDR1 reads MDHEN; CDR2 reads SYDVKM. V trimming: 6 bases; J trimming: 2 bases; junction bases outside the gene matches: 6. The CDR3 consists of 15 residues. CDR3 sequence: CASSLSGGLTDTQYF. In DNA, the CDR3 is TGTGCCAGCAGCCTTAGCGGGGGCCTCACAGATACGCAGTATTTT.

The CDR3 DNA sequence: TGTGCCATCAGTGTAGGGACTAGCGGCCATACGCAGTATTTT. The encoded protein is CAISVGTSGHTQYF. This chain links TRBV10-3 with TRBJ2-3; 11 bases match TRBD2. Germline assignment: CDR1 ENHRY and CDR2 SYGVKD. Losses at the gene ends were 4 bases for V and 7 bases for J; bases not matched to a gene: 4. This CDR3 has 14 residues.

This clonotype has ten or more counts. The chain recombines TRBV20-1 with TRBJ2-7; D tentatively reads TRBD1 or TRBD2 (7 bases each). This CDR3 has 13 residues. The ends were cut back, 5 bases at V and 2 bases at J, with 13 bases in the middle. Germline V CDR1 and CDR2: DFQATT, SNEGSKA (reference sequence). The CDR3 nucleotides read TGCAGTGCTCCACAGGGGAGGGCCTACGAGCAGTACTTC. Its protein is CSAPQGRAYEQYF.

This clonotype was recorded a few times. The chain is built from TRBV27 and TRBJ2-1; 7 bases line up with TRBD1. Germline trimming cut 4 bases from V and 3 bases from J; bases unmatched to any gene: 6. This CDR3 is built from 15 residues. Germline CDR1 and CDR2: MNHEY and SMNVEV (reference sequence). The CDR3 bases are TGTGCCAGCAGTTCCGACAGGGCCCACTACAATGAGCAGTTCTTC. It codes for CASSSDRAHYNEQFF.

The table lists this clonotype with many counts. This sequence joins TRBV5-1 and TRBJ1-1; no clear D gene. The germline V gene has CDR1 SGHRS and CDR2 YFSETQ. V gave up 0 bases and J gave up 6 bases, with 18 bases separating them. There are 16 residues in the CDR3. The CDR3 protein is CASSLATGNAYAEAFF. DNA of the CDR3: TGCGCCAGCAGCTTGGCCACGGGAAATGCTTACGCTGAAGCTTTCTTT.

The chain links TRBV11-2 to TRBJ1-5, with unresolved D. V dropped 1 base and J dropped 2 bases, with 9 bases sitting between them. The germline CDR1 and CDR2 sequences are SGHAT and FQNNGV. The CDR3 is 15 residues long. The CDR3 coding sequence is TGTGCCAGCAGCTTAGTGCAAGGAGGCAATCAGCCCCAGCATTTT. Its translation is CASSLVQGGNQPQHF. The whole variable domain, filled in from reference TRBV11-2 and TRBJ1-5, reads EAGVAQSPRYKIIEKRQSVAFWCNPISGHATLYWYQQILGQGPKLLIQFQNNGVVDDSQLPKDRFSAERLKGVDSTLKIQPAKLEDSAVYLCASSLVQGGNQPQHFGDGTRLSIL.

This clonotype was found a few times. The chain combines TRBV6-5 with TRBJ2-7, with 8 nucleotides matching TRBD1. The trim removed 6 bases at V and 1 base at J, leaving 8 bases unmatched. The CDR3 consists of 15 residues. Germline V gene lookup returns CDR1 MNHEY and CDR2 SVGAGI. Here the CDR3 DNA reads TGTGCCAGCAGCTTGACAGGGGTAGGGTCCTACGAGCAGTACTTC. Translated, it gives CASSLTGVGSYEQYF.

This clonotype was counted a few times. The CDR3 region has the DNA TGTGCCAGCAGCAAAGGAAATACGGGCCCGAACACTGAAGCTTTCTTT. It yields the protein CASSKGNTGPNTEAFF. The chain joins TRBV21-1 to TRBJ1-1. TRBV21-1 is a pseudogene locus. This CDR3 has 16 amino acids.

In its sample, this clonotype was seen many times. The rearrangement uses TRBV6-5 and TRBJ2-1; D is unclear. The germline gives CDR1 MNHEY, CDR2 SVGAGI. The CDR3 runs 13 residues. The ends were cut back, 2 bases at V and 10 bases at J, with 12 bases in the middle. CDR3: CASSYGPSREQFF. CDR3 bases: TGTGCCAGCAGTTACGGTCCTTCTAGGGAGCAGTTCTTC.